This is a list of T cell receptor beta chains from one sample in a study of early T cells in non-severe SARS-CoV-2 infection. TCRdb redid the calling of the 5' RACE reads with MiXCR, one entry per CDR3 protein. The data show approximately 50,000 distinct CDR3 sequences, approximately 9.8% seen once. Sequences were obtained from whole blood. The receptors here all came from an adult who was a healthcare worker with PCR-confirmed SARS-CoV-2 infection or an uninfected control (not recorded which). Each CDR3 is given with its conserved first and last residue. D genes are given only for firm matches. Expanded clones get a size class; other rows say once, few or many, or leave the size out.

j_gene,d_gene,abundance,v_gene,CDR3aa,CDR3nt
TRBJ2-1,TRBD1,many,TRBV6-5,CASSSRDSYNEQFF,TGTGCCAGCAGTTCTCGGGACAGTTACAATGAGCAGTTCTTC
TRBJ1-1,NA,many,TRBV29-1,CSVEVLGPTEAFF,TGCAGCGTTGAAGTACTAGGGCCCACTGAAGCTTTCTTT
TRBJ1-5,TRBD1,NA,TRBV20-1,CSAPGQADQPQHF,TGCAGTGCCCCTGGACAGGCTGATCAGCCCCAGCATTTT
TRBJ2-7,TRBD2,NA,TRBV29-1,CSADLAGGGEQYF,TGCAGCGCTGACCTAGCGGGAGGAGGCGAGCAGTACTTC
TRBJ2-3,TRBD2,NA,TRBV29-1,CSVEGTSGRSTDTQYF,TGCAGCGTTGAAGGGACTAGCGGGAGATCGACAGATACGCAGTATTTT
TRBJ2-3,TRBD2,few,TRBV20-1,CSARDRGLAGFRTDTQYF,TGCAGTGCTAGAGATCGTGGACTAGCGGGCTTCCGCACAGATACGCAGTATTTT
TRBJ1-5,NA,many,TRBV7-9,CASSSWGGNQPQHF,TGTGCCAGCAGCTCGTGGGGGGGTAATCAGCCCCAGCATTTT
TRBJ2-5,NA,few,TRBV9,CASSVFGYETQYF,TGTGCCAGCAGCGTATTTGGGTACGAGACCCAGTACTTC
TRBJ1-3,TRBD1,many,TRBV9,CASSNYRGGNTIYF,TGTGCCAGCAGCAACTACAGGGGTGGAAACACCATATATTTT
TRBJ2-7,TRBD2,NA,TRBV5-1,CASRPRVAGSSYEQYF,TGCGCCAGCAGGCCAAGAGTAGCGGGAAGCTCCTACGAGCAGTACTTC
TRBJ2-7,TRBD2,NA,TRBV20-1,CSASWTRSYEQYF,TGCAGTGCTAGTTGGACTAGATCCTACGAGCAGTACTTC
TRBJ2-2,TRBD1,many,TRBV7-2,CASSQRQGLTGELFF,TGTGCCAGCAGCCAGCGACAGGGGCTAACCGGGGAGCTGTTTTTT
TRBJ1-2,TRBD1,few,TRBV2,CASSRDSQDGYTF,TGTGCCAGCAGCCGGGACAGTCAAGATGGCTACACCTTC
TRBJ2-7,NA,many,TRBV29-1,CSVEADGSYEQYF,TGCAGCGTTGAGGCGGACGGCTCCTACGAGCAGTACTTC
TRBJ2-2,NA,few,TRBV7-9,CASSFRTGTPNTGELFF,TGTGCCAGCAGCTTTAGAACCGGGACTCCGAACACCGGGGAGCTGTTTTTT
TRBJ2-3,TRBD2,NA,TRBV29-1,CSVEFLREGTPAQYF,TGCAGCGTTGAATTTTTGAGGGAGGGAACCCCTGCGCAGTATTTT
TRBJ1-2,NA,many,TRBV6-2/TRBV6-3,CASSYRGRDYGYTF,TGTGCCAGCAGTTACAGAGGCAGGGACTATGGCTACACCTTC
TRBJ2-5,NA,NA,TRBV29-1,CSDETQYF,TGCAGCGATGAGACCCAGTACTTC
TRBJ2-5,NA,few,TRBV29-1,CSVGRATQETQYF,TGCAGCGTCGGTCGGGCCACCCAAGAGACCCAGTACTTC
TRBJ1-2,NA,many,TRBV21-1,CASSKSDRAYGYTF,TGTGCCAGCAGCAAGTCGGACCGCGCCTATGGCTACACCTTC
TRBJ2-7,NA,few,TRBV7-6,CASSSGPGGEQYF,TGTGCCAGCAGCTCGGGGCCCGGTGGGGAGCAGTACTTC
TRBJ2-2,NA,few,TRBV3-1,CASSQASAWAGELFF,TGTGCCAGCAGCCAAGCATCGGCGTGGGCCGGGGAGCTGTTTTTT
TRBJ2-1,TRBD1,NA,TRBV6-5,CASSPGTEPNEQFF,TGTGCCAGCAGCCCCGGGACAGAACCCAATGAGCAGTTCTTC
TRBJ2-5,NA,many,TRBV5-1,CASSFGTPGGETQYF,TGCGCCAGCAGCTTCGGGACACCGGGCGGGGAGACCCAGTACTTC
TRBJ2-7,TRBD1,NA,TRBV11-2,CASSPRRDRSYEQYF,TGTGCCAGCAGCCCTCGTCGGGACAGATCCTACGAGCAGTACTTC
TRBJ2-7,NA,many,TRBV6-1,CASSDRSAKEQYF,TGTGCCAGCAGTGACAGGTCGGCGAAAGAGCAGTACTTC
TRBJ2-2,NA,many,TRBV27,CASSLSYGATGELFF,TGTGCCAGCAGTTTATCTTACGGAGCCACCGGGGAGCTGTTTTTT
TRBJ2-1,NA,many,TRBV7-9,CASRGVDGLSSYNEQFF,TGTGCCAGCAGGGGCGTTGACGGTCTCAGCTCCTACAATGAGCAGTTCTTC
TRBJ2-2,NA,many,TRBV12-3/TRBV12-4,CASSPSQGAGELFF,TGTGCCAGCAGTCCCTCCCAAGGGGCCGGGGAGCTGTTTTTT
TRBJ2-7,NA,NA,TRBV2,CASRSYHEQYF,TGTGCCAGCAGGTCGTACCACGAGCAGTACTTC
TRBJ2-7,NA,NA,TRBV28,CASSRGERLAEQYF,TGTGCCAGCAGCAGGGGGGAGAGGCTGGCCGAGCAGTACTTC
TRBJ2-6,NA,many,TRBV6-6,CASSSGSTGANVLTF,TGTGCCAGCAGTTCGGGCAGTACTGGGGCCAACGTCCTGACTTTC
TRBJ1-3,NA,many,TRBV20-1,CSARIRDSGNTIYF,TGCAGTGCTAGAATCCGGGACTCTGGAAACACCATATATTTT
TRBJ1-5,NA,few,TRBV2,CASRGTIDNQPQHF,TGTGCCAGCAGGGGGACAATCGACAATCAGCCCCAGCATTTT
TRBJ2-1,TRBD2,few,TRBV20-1,CSALNPAGGGNEQFF,TGCAGTGCTCTCAACCCAGCGGGAGGCGGGAATGAGCAGTTCTTC
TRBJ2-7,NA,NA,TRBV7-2,CANSLDAGPYEQYF,TGTGCCAACAGCTTAGACGCGGGCCCCTACGAGCAGTACTTC
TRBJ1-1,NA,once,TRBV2,CASGGQPQIEAFF,TGTGCCAGCGGAGGACAGCCTCAGATTGAAGCTTTCTTT
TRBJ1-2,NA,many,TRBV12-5,CASGFATGINYGYTF,TGTGCTAGTGGGTTCGCGACAGGAATAAACTATGGCTACACCTTC
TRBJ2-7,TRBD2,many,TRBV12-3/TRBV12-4,CASSWGTSGRYEQYF,TGTGCCAGCAGTTGGGGGACTAGCGGGAGGTACGAGCAGTACTTC